The 19 T cell receptor beta chains presented below share a single source sample, sequenced in a study of T cell repertoires in cytomegalovirus infection. One entry per CDR3 protein results from TCRdb running MiXCR on the reads. The sample yields 200,000 to 250,000 distinct CDR3 sequences, around an eighth seen once. Sequencing used PBMCs. These receptors came from a human donor in good health (CMV status not recorded). Some clones in this sample may be carry-over from other donors' samples.

This clonotype was picked up many times. The V and J genes are TRBV12-3 or TRBV12-4 and TRBJ1-6; tentatively, D is TRBD1 (5 bases). Trimming pared 4 bases from V and 9 bases from J, leaving 16 bases between. The CDR3 has 15 amino acids. The CDR3 nucleotides read TGTGCCAGCAGTTCGCATGACCCTGGGGGTTCACCCCTCCACTTT. It yields the protein CASSSHDPGGSPLHF.

The sample holds many counts of this clonotype. The chain uses TRBV7-2 and TRBJ1-2; D uncertain. Trimming took 8 bases from V and 4 from J, leaving 8 bases between them. The CDR3 has 11 residues. Germline V gives CDR1 SGHTA, CDR2 FQGNSA. CDR3 bases: TGTGCCAGCGGCGTGGGCTATGGCTACACCTTC. As protein: CASGVGYGYTF.

The V and J genes are TRBV12-5 and TRBJ2-4; 12 bases fit TRBD2. CDR3 length: 16 residues. From germline, CDR1 is LGHNT and CDR2 FRNRAP. Trimming removed 5 bases from V and 5 bases from J; junction bases left unmatched: 7. This CDR3 is CASGQSRLAGENIQYF. The CDR3 DNA reads as TGTGCTAGTGGTCAATCGAGACTAGCGGGGGAAAACATTCAGTACTTC.

Ten or more counts support this clonotype. The V gene is TRBV25-1, the J gene TRBJ1-1; the D is unclear. V was clipped by 6 bases and J by 1 base, with 15 bases between them. CDR1 MGHDK and CDR2 SYGVNS come from the germline V gene. The CDR3 runs to 15 residues. The CDR3 region is CASSLLRAQNTEAFF. CDR3 coding DNA: TGTGCCAGCAGCCTCCTGCGGGCACAGAACACTGAAGCTTTCTTT.

V gene TRBV11-3 combines with J gene TRBJ2-1; TRBD1 is a possible D gene (5 bases). Germline V CDR1 and CDR2: SGHNT, YENEEA. V shed 3 bases and J shed 9 bases, with 12 bases lying between them. The CDR3 has 13 residues. DNA of the CDR3: TGTGCCAGCAGCTTCTCCAGGGCTGTTGAGCAGTTCTTC. It is translated as CASSFSRAVEQFF. Looking up the rest from reference TRBV11-3 and TRBJ2-1 gives the full variable domain: EAGVVQSPRYKIIEKKQPVAFWCNPISGHNTLYWYLQNLGQGPELLIRYENEEAVDDSQLPKDRFSAERLKGVDSTLKIQPAELGDSAVYLCASSFSRAVEQFFGPGTRLTVL.

This clonotype was seen many times. This rearrangement joins TRBV7-2 to TRBJ2-5; perhaps TRBD1 as D (5 bases). V lost 3 bases and J lost 4, with 12 bases in between. The CDR3 runs to 14 residues. The germline V gene encodes CDR1 SGHTA and CDR2 FQGNSA. The CDR3 sequence is CASSFVRVGETQYF. CDR3 nucleotide sequence: TGTGCCAGCAGCTTCGTCAGGGTTGGAGAGACCCAGTACTTC.

About this clonotype itself: This may be a read error: a much more frequent sequence differs by one nucleotide. The chain has TRBV11-1 and TRBJ2-1; D is perhaps TRBD2 (6 bases). This CDR3 spans 13 amino acids. Trimming left V 5 bases short and J 9 bases short, with 14 bases between. Germline V gene sequence: CDR1 SGHAT, CDR2 FQDESV (reference sequence). CDR3 nucleotide sequence: TGTGCCAGCAGCCGAAGTTTGGGGGGTGAGCAGTTCTTC. Translating it yields CASSRSLGGEQFF.

This clonotype was seen many times. This chain uses TRBV19 with TRBJ2-1, with 12 bases lining up with TRBD2. The ends lost 5 bases at V and 4 bases at J; junction bases unmatched: 6. Per the germline V gene, CDR1 is LNHDA and CDR2 is SQIVND (reference sequence). This CDR3 contains 16 residues. CDR3 DNA sequence: TGTGCCAGTAGTGACTACACTAGCGGGGGGTACAATGAGCAGTTCTTC. Translating it yields CASSDYTSGGYNEQFF.

Ten or more counts support this clonotype. The CDR3 DNA is TGTGCCAGCAGCTGGGGACTAGCGGAGCTAAAAGAGACCCAGTACTTC. This sequence encodes CASSWGLAELKETQYF. This chain uses TRBV7-2 with TRBJ2-5; 11 nucleotides line up with TRBD2. The CDR3 length is 16 residues. Trimming cost V 4 bases and J 3 bases; bases outside gene matches: 7. Germline assignment: CDR1 SGHTA and CDR2 FQGNSA.

This clonotype was observed a handful of times. The chain combines TRBV5-1 with TRBJ2-3; 10 bases map to TRBD2. After removal of 1 base from V and 2 bases from J, the junction contained 7 bases not matched to a gene. The length of the CDR3 is 17 residues. CDR1 SGHRS and CDR2 YFSETQ come from the germline V gene. The CDR3 sequence: CASSLWVAGGPTDTQYF. CDR3 DNA sequence: TGCGCCAGCAGCTTGTGGGTAGCGGGAGGCCCCACAGATACGCAGTATTTT.

The chain is built from TRBV13 and TRBJ1-1, with D hard to call. Deletions cut 2 bases from V and 10 bases from J, with 11 bases between. This CDR3 is built from 12 residues. Germline loops: CDR1 PRHDT, CDR2 FYEKMQ (reference sequence). The CDR3 loop is CASSLSKAGAFF. CDR3 DNA sequence: TGTGCCAGCAGCTTATCCAAGGCGGGAGCTTTCTTT.

This clonotype was observed a few times. This rearrangement joins TRBV29-1 to TRBJ2-7, with TRBD2 matching 8 bases. The CDR3 contains 14 residues. V was clipped by 4 bases and J by 1 base; unmatched bases: 6. Per the germline V gene, CDR1 is SQVTM and CDR2 is ANQGSEA. The chain's CDR3 is CSVVLAGLSYEQYF. DNA of the CDR3: TGCAGCGTTGTCCTAGCGGGCCTTTCCTACGAGCAGTACTTC.

Many counts were recorded for this clonotype. V is TRBV7-2 and J is TRBJ1-5; D is uncertain. The CDR3 is 15 residues long. The V end was cut by 3 bases, the J end by 6 bases, with 15 bases between. In germline, CDR1 is SGHTA, CDR2 FQGNSA. The CDR3 region has the DNA TGTGCCAGCAGCTTGGTCGGGAACCCTACTCAGCCCCAGCATTTT. Its protein product is CASSLVGNPTQPQHF.

The CDR3 DNA reads TGTGCCAGCAGTGAACAGGGTTGGGGGGAGACCCAGTACTTC. Translation gives CASSEQGWGETQYF. The chain has TRBV2 and TRBJ2-5; D assignment may be TRBD1 or TRBD2 (5 bases each). Germline values: CDR1 SNHLY, CDR2 FYNNEI. V shed 2 bases and J shed 5 bases, with 12 bases lying between them. This CDR3 spans 14 amino acids. Full variable domain (outside the CDR3, taken from reference TRBV2 and TRBJ2-5): EPEVTQTPSHQVTQMGQEVILRCVPISNHLYFYWYRQILGQKVEFLVSFYNNEISEKSEIFDDQFSVERPDGSNFTLKIRSTKLEDSAMYFCASSEQGWGETQYFGPGTRLLVL.

The chain links TRBV2 to TRBJ2-2; maybe TRBD1 (6 bases). Germline values: CDR1 SNHLY, CDR2 FYNNEI. The V end was cut by 7 bases, the J end by 7 bases, with 16 bases between. The CDR3 sequence is 14 residues long. For the CDR3, the DNA is TGTGCCAGCAAGCAGGACAGTAGGATCGGGGAGCTGTTTTTT. Protein product: CASKQDSRIGELFF.

Here the CDR3 DNA reads TGTGCCAGTACCTCCGGGACCACCTACGAGCAGTACTTC. Its translation is CASTSGTTYEQYF. This chain joins TRBV6-2 or TRBV6-3 and TRBJ2-7, with D perhaps TRBD1 or TRBD2 (5 bases each). V gave up 9 bases and J gave up 2 bases, with 14 bases separating them. The CDR3 has 13 amino acids. The V gene's germline CDR1 is MNHEY and CDR2 SVGEGT.

This clonotype was counted many times. The gene calls are TRBV7-2 and TRBJ2-7; 7 nucleotides line up with TRBD1. The CDR3 has 17 amino acids. The V gene's germline CDR1 is SGHTA and CDR2 FQGNSA. Trimming at V came to 5 bases and at J to 6 bases, leaving 19 bases not matched to a gene. CDR3 in amino acids: CASSLLLSADRVAEQYF. CDR3 nucleotides: TGTGCCAGCAGCCTACTGCTATCTGCCGACAGGGTCGCCGAGCAGTACTTC. Looking up the rest from reference TRBV7-2 and TRBJ2-7 gives the full variable domain: GAGVSQSPSNKVTEKGKDVELRCDPISGHTALYWYRQSLGQGLEFLIYFQGNSAPDKSGLPSDRFSAERTGGSVSTLTIQRTQQEDSAVYLCASSLLLSADRVAEQYFGPGTRLTVT.

The chain is built from TRBV15 and TRBJ1-5, with a weak D call TRBD1 (5 bases). The CDR3 has 16 amino acids. Germline-derived CDR1 and CDR2 are LNHNV and YYDKDF (reference sequence). Trimming shortened V by 5 bases and J by 0 bases, and 14 bases separated the two germline ends. Here the CDR3 DNA reads TGTGCCACCAGCGGACGTCTACAGGATAGCAATCAGCCCCAGCATTTT. It codes for CATSGRLQDSNQPQHF.

V gene TRBV6-2 or TRBV6-3 combines with J gene TRBJ1-5; no definite D call. Trimming removed 6 bases from V and 2 bases from J, with 14 bases in between. CDR1 is MNHEY and CDR2 is SVGEGT in the germline V gene. The CDR3 has 15 amino acids. The chain's CDR3 is CASSRATVGNQPQHF. DNA for the CDR3: TGTGCCAGCAGCCGCGCCACCGTGGGCAATCAGCCCCAGCATTTT.